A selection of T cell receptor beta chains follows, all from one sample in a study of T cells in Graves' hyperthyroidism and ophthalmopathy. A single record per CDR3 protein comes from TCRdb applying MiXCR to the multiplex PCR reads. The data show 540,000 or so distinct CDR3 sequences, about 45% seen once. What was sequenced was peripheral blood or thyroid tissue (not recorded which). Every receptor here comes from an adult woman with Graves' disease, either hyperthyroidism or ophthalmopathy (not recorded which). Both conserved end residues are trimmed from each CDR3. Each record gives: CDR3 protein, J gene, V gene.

CDR3aa: ASSLGAGGSGETQY
j_gene: TRBJ2-5
v_gene: TRBV7-2

CDR3aa: ASTLYRDTGELF
j_gene: TRBJ2-2
v_gene: TRBV6-1

CDR3aa: ASSQSVRSYEQY
j_gene: TRBJ2-7
v_gene: TRBV3-1

CDR3aa: ASSPDRYYEQY
j_gene: TRBJ2-7
v_gene: TRBV7-9

CDR3aa: ATNRPGELF
j_gene: TRBJ2-2
v_gene: TRBV6-1

CDR3aa: ASSPRGEGLDEQY
j_gene: TRBJ2-7
v_gene: TRBV7-9

CDR3aa: SDYGPKKGGYT
j_gene: TRBJ1-2
v_gene: TRBV29-1

CDR3aa: ASSLGEGEAF
j_gene: TRBJ1-1
v_gene: TRBV13

CDR3aa: ASSLMSAYNSPLH
j_gene: TRBJ1-6
v_gene: TRBV7-2

CDR3aa: ASSLNRVNTGELF
j_gene: TRBJ2-2
v_gene: TRBV5-1

CDR3aa: ASSQGPGGPGEQY
j_gene: TRBJ2-7
v_gene: TRBV5-1

CDR3aa: ASSRTSGRDYEQY
j_gene: TRBJ2-7
v_gene: TRBV27

CDR3aa: ATKRAGGYT
j_gene: TRBJ1-2
v_gene: TRBV10-2

CDR3aa: ASSFRDEQF
j_gene: TRBJ2-1
v_gene: TRBV7-9

CDR3aa: ASSSQDPQPYGYT
j_gene: TRBJ1-2
v_gene: TRBV7-9

CDR3aa: ASRRVWGGVKNEAF
j_gene: TRBJ1-1
v_gene: TRBV4-1

CDR3aa: ATSDLYLGGYT
j_gene: TRBJ1-2
v_gene: TRBV24-1

CDR3aa: ASSLIVGSTEA
j_gene: TRBJ2-6
v_gene: TRBV5-1

CDR3aa: SVDRQNTGELF
j_gene: TRBJ2-2
v_gene: TRBV29-1

CDR3aa: ASSRTDPSNQPQH
j_gene: TRBJ1-5
v_gene: TRBV5-1

CDR3aa: ASRSGPYGYT
j_gene: TRBJ1-2
v_gene: TRBV5-6

CDR3aa: AISGGGYEQY
j_gene: TRBJ2-7
v_gene: TRBV10-3

CDR3aa: ASSLGFGGPEAF
j_gene: TRBJ1-1
v_gene: TRBV7-9

CDR3aa: AWSVGGLKETQY
j_gene: TRBJ2-5
v_gene: TRBV30

CDR3aa: ASSATGGTYEQY
j_gene: TRBJ2-7
v_gene: TRBV25-1

CDR3aa: ASSLGAGQGIETQY
j_gene: TRBJ2-5
v_gene: TRBV7-3

CDR3aa: ASSLVGTGGHEQY
j_gene: TRBJ2-7
v_gene: TRBV7-2

CDR3aa: ASSTGTVASTNTEAF
j_gene: TRBJ1-1
v_gene: TRBV19

CDR3aa: SARGPNNYEQY
j_gene: TRBJ2-7
v_gene: TRBV20-1

CDR3aa: ASSRGQSETKDYGYT
j_gene: TRBJ1-2
v_gene: TRBV7-2

CDR3aa: ASSLGPATGELF
j_gene: TRBJ2-2
v_gene: TRBV11-2

CDR3aa: ASSPTGGLNTGELF
j_gene: TRBJ2-2
v_gene: TRBV2

CDR3aa: ASSVAGYPSEKLF
j_gene: TRBJ1-4
v_gene: TRBV2

CDR3aa: ASSETGQTTPNTEAF
j_gene: TRBJ1-1
v_gene: TRBV7-9

CDR3aa: ASSSPRIGDNSPLH
j_gene: TRBJ1-6
v_gene: TRBV13

CDR3aa: ATAGETGGLNTEAF
j_gene: TRBJ1-1
v_gene: TRBV19

CDR3aa: AISEISVNYEQY
j_gene: TRBJ2-7
v_gene: TRBV10-3

CDR3aa: ASSGSNNSPLH
j_gene: TRBJ1-6
v_gene: TRBV7-3

CDR3aa: ASSQHKRWETQY
j_gene: TRBJ1-5
v_gene: TRBV4-2

CDR3aa: SATLLEGTQY
j_gene: TRBJ2-5
v_gene: TRBV20-1

CDR3aa: AISDQGIVYEQY
j_gene: TRBJ2-7
v_gene: TRBV10-3

CDR3aa: ASSQDYRTALSGKLF
j_gene: TRBJ1-4
v_gene: TRBV14

CDR3aa: SLGTGVVQETQY
j_gene: TRBJ2-5
v_gene: TRBV29-1

CDR3aa: ASSLLAGGFNEQY
j_gene: TRBJ2-7
v_gene: TRBV28

CDR3aa: ASPVNEQY
j_gene: TRBJ2-7
v_gene: TRBV6-8

CDR3aa: ASSQGGAGLAVSSSYEQY
j_gene: TRBJ2-7
v_gene: TRBV4-1

CDR3aa: ASSVRGLGETQY
j_gene: TRBJ2-5
v_gene: TRBV9

CDR3aa: AISAGQDDSYEQY
j_gene: TRBJ2-7
v_gene: TRBV10-3

CDR3aa: ASSETADSNQPQH
j_gene: TRBJ1-5
v_gene: TRBV18

CDR3aa: ASTDKDRGGYT
j_gene: TRBJ1-2
v_gene: TRBV12-3/TRBV12-4